The entry that follows covers one T cell receptor beta chain sequence. As handled by the study authors: Reference gene primer amplification yielded estimated nucleated cell counts. Sequenced by immunoSEQ multiplex PCR; TCRdb stores in-frame clones only, minus some. V, J and clone size derive from that table, while D and trimming were established from the DNA sequence. The table lists around 150,000 clones, 87% of them singletons, with under 2.5% in the top ten. This sample is part of a study of blood T cell repertoires in COVID-19. Study summary: Samples representing acute and convalescent COVID-19 were sourced from the United States, Italy and Spain. T cells, B-cell-depleted T cells, or PBMCs provided the cDNA or gDNA that served as material.

The V and J ends lost 5 bases and 7 bases respectively, with 18 bases between them. The CDR3 sequence is 14 residues long. CDR1 and CDR2 from the germline V gene are MNHEY and SMNVEV (reference sequence). This chain joins TRBV27 and TRBJ2-7; D possibly corresponds to TRBD2 (5 bases). Material: peripheral blood. This receptor was identified in a man aged 50-60 years with active COVID-19. The CDR3 bases are TGTGCCAGCAGTCCCCTCCGTACGACGGGGGAGCAGTACTTC. This translates into CASSPLRTTGEQYF.